This T cell receptor beta chain was identified during a study of shared clonotypes between healthy human individuals. The overall study: CD4 naive and CD4 memory each took three plates per donor, while CD8 naive took two and CD8 memory one. Study findings and constraints: What naive subsets generally showed was a larger estimated richness than memory subsets showed. Only blood was sampled, and tissue TCR repertoires likely differ from blood ones.

Naive CD8 cells lacked CD45RO and underwent positive selection for CCR7, leaving out terminally differentiated effector memory CD45RA+ cells. All participating donors were Caucasian adults from Nashville, Tennessee. The germline gives CDR1 SGHNT, CDR2 YYREEE (reference sequence). V gave up 0 bases and J gave up 2 bases, with 14 bases separating them. This CDR3 is built from 16 residues. This clone was observed once. What it recognizes is unknown. Profiling relied on immunoSEQ multiplex PCR, and the TCRdb table lists in-frame clones only, not all of them. The repertoire holds around 640,000 clones, with roughly 95% as singletons.

The chain recombines TRBV5-4 with TRBJ1-2, with D perhaps matching TRBD1 (5 bases). Sequencing used naive CD8+ T cells sorted from blood. The clonotype originates from a woman between 25 and 40 years old in good health. The CDR3 loop reads CASSLGVKQGNYGYTF. CDR3 in DNA: TGTGCCAGCAGCTTGGGTGTTAAGCAGGGAAACTATGGCTACACCTTC.